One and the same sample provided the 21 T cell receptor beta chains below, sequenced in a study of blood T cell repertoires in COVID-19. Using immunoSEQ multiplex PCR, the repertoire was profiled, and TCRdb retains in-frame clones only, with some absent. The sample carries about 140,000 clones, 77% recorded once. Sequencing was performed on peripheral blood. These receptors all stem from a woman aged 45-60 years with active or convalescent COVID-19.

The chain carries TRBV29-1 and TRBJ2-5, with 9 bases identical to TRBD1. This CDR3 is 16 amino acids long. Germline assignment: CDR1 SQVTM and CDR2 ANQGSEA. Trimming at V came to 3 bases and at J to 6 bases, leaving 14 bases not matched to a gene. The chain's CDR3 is CSVEGPTQGAKKTQYF. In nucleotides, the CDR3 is TGCAGCGTTGAGGGCCCCACACAGGGGGCTAAGAAGACCCAGTACTTC.

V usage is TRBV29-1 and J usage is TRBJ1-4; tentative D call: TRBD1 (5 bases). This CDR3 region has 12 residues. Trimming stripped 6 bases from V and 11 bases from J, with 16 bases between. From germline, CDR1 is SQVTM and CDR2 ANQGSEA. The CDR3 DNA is TGCAGCGTGTTGGGGGGTTTGGAGAAACTGTTTTTT. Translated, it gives CSVLGGLEKLFF.

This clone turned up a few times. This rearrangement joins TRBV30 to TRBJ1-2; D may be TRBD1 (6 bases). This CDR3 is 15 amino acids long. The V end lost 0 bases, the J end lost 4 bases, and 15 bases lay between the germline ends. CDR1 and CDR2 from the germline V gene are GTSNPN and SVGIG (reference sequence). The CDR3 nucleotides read TGTGCCTGGAGTGTAAGGGGGGGCAGGATCTATGGCTACACCTTC. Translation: CAWSVRGGRIYGYTF.

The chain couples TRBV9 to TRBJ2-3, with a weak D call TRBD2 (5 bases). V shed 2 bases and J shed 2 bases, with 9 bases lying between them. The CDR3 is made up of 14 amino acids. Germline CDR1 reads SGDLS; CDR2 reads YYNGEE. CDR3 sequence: CASSVLGLTDTQYF. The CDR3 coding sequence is TGTGCCAGCAGCGTCTTAGGACTCACAGATACGCAGTATTTT.

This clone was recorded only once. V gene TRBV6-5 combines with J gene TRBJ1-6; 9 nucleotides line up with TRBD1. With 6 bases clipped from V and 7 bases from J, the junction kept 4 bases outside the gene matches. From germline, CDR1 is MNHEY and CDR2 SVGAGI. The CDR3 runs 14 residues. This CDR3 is CASRPGQGNSPLHF. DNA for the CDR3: TGTGCCAGCAGACCGGGACAGGGCAATTCACCCCTCCACTTT.

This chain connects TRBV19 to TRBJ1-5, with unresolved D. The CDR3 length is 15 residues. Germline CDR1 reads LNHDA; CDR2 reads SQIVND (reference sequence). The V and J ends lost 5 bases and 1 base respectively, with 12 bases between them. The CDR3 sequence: CASSVGLSSNQPQHF. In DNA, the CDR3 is TGTGCCAGTAGTGTCGGACTGAGCAGCAATCAGCCCCAGCATTTT.

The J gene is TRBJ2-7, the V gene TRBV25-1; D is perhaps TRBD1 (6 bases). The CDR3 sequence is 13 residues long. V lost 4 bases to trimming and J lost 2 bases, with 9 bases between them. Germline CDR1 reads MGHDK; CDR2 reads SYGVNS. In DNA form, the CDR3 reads TGTGCCAGCAGTGCCCGACAGGCCTACGAGCAGTACTTC. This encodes CASSARQAYEQYF.

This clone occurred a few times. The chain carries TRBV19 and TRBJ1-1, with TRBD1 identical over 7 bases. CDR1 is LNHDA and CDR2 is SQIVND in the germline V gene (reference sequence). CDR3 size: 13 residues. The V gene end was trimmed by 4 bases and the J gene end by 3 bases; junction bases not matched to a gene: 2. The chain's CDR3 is CASSKGQYTEAFF. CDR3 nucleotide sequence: TGTGCCAGTAGTAAGGGACAGTACACTGAAGCTTTCTTT.

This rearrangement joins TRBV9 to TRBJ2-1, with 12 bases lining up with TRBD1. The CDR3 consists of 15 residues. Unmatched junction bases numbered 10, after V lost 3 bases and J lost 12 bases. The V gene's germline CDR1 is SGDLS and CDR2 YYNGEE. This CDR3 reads CASSGPGQGALGQFF. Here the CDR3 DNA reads TGTGCCAGCAGCGGACCGGGACAGGGGGCCTTGGGGCAGTTCTTC. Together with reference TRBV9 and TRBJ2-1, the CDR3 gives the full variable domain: DSGVTQTPKHLITATGQRVTLRCSPRSGDLSVYWYQQSLDQGLQFLIQYYNGEERAKGNILERFSAQQFPDLHSELNLSSLELGDSALYFCASSGPGQGALGQFFGPGTRLTVL.

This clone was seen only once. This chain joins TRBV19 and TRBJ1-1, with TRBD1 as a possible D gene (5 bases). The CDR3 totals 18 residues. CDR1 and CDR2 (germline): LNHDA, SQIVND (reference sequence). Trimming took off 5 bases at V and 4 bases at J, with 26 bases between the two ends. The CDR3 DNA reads TGTGCCAGTAGTCCCCGTAGGCAGGGCCGAGTCTCTATCACTGAAGCTTTCTTT. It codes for CASSPRRQGRVSITEAFF.

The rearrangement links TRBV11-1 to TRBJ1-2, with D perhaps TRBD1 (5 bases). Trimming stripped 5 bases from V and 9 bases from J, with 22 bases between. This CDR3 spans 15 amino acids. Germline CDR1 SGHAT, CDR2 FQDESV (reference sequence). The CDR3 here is CASSDKTEGWWSYTF. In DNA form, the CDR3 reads TGTGCCAGCAGCGACAAAACGGAGGGGTGGTGGAGCTACACCTTC.

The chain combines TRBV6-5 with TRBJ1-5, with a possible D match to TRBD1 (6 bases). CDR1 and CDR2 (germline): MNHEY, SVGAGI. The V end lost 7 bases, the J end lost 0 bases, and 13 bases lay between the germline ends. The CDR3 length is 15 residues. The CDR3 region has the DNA TGTGCCAGCACCCGGACAGTTTATAGCAATCAGCCCCAGCATTTT. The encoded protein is CASTRTVYSNQPQHF.

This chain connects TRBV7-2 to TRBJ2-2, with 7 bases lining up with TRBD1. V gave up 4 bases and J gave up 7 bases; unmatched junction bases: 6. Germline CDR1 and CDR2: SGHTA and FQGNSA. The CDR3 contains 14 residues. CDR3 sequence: CASSYPTGFGELFF. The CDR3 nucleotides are TGTGCCAGCAGCTACCCGACAGGGTTCGGGGAGCTGTTTTTT.

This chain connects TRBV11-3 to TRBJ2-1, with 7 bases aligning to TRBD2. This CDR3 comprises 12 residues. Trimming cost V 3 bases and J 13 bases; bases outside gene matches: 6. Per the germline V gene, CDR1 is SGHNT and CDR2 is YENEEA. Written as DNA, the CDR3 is TGTGCCAGCAGCTTGGAGACTAGCAGCCAGTTCTTC. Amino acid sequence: CASSLETSSQFF.

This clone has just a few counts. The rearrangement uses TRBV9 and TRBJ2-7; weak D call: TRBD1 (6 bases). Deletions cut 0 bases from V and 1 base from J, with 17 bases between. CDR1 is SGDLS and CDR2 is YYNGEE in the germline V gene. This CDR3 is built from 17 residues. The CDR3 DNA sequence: TGTGCCAGCAGCGTAGGGTGGGCCTTTCAGGGGTCCTACGAGCAGTACTTC. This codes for CASSVGWAFQGSYEQYF.

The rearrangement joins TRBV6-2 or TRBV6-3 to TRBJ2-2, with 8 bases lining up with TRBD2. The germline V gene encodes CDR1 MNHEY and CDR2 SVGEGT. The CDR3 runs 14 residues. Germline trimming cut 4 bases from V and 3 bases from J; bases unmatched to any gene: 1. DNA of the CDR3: TGTGCCAGCAGTTTAGCGGGGTACACCGGGGAGCTGTTTTTT. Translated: CASSLAGYTGELFF.

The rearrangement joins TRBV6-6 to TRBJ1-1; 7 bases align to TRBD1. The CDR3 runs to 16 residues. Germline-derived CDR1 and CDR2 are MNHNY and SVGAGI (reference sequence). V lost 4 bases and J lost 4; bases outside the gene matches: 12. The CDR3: CASSSGTVKGGTEAFF. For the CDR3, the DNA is TGTGCCAGCAGTTCCGGGACAGTAAAGGGAGGCACTGAAGCTTTCTTT.

The CDR3, as DNA: TGTGCCAGCAGTGAAGCGCTTCAGGACAGGGGCAAACTAGATACGCAGTATTTT. The encoded protein is CASSEALQDRGKLDTQYF. This chain links TRBV2 with TRBJ2-3; 9 bases align to TRBD1. There are 18 residues in the CDR3. From germline, CDR1 is SNHLY and CDR2 FYNNEI. V shed 0 bases, J shed 5 bases, and the junction held 12 bases outside the gene matches.

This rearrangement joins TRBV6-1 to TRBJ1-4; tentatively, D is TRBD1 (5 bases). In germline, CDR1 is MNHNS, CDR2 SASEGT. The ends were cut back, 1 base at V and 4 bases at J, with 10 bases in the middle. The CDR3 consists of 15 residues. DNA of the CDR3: TGTGCCAGCAGTGAAGTAGGGGCCCATAATGAAAAACTGTTTTTT. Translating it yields CASSEVGAHNEKLFF.

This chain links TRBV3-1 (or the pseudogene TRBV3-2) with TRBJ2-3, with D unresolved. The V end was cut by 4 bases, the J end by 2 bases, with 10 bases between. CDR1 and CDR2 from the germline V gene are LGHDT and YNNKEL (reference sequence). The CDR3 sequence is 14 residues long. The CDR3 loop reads CASSPRAYTDTQYF. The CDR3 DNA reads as TGTGCCAGCAGCCCCAGAGCGTACACAGATACGCAGTATTTT.

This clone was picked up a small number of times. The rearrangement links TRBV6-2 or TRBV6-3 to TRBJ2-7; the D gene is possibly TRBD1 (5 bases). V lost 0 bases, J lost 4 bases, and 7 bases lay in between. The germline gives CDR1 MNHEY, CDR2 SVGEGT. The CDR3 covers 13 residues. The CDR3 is CASSYSTAYEQYF. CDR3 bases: TGTGCCAGCAGTTACTCGACAGCATACGAGCAGTACTTC.